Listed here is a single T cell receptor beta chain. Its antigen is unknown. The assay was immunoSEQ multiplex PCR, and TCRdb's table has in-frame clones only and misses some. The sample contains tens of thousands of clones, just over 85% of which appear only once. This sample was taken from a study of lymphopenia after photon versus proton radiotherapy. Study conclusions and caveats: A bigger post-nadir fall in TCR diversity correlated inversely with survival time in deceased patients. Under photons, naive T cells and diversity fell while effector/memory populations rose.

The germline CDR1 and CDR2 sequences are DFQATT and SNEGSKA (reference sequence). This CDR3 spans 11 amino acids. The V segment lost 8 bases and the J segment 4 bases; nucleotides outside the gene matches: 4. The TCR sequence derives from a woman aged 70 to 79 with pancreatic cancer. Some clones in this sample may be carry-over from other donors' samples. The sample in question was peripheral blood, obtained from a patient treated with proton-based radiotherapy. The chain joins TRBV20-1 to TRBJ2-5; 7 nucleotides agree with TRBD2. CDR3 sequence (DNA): TGCAGTACGTGGGGGGGAGAGACCCAGTACTTC. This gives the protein CSTWGGETQYF.